This TCR beta chain was obtained from a study of TIL therapy for anti-PD-1-resistant metastatic lung cancer. Study overall: Patients then received nivolumab; progressors got lymphodepletion, TIL and IL-2. Patients had a median age of nearly 55 years (range about 35-80). Most patients had lung adenocarcinoma; a handful of tumors were EGFR-mutant, two ALK-rearranged; half smoked currently or formerly.

The time point denotes: pre-treatment sample, taken before nivolumab and TIL therapy. The libraries were made with immunoSEQ v3. Libraries were sequenced to approximately 2 million read pairs (survey) or about 5-6 million (deep). Profiling relied on immunoSEQ multiplex PCR, and the TCRdb table lists in-frame clones only, not all of them. The sample yields about 20,000 clones, more than 65% seen once. There are 15 residues in the CDR3. The gene calls are TRBV21-1 and TRBJ2-3; the table calls TRBD2, which could not be checked here. TRBV21-1 is a known pseudogene. Sequencing used blood, obtained at baseline. The TCR sequence derives from a person aged 25-85 years with non-small cell lung cancer. The CDR3 protein is CASSKGNIAGGPLYF. The DNA of the CDR3 is TGTGCCAGCAGCAAAGGGAACATAGCGGGAGGGCCCCTCTATTTT.